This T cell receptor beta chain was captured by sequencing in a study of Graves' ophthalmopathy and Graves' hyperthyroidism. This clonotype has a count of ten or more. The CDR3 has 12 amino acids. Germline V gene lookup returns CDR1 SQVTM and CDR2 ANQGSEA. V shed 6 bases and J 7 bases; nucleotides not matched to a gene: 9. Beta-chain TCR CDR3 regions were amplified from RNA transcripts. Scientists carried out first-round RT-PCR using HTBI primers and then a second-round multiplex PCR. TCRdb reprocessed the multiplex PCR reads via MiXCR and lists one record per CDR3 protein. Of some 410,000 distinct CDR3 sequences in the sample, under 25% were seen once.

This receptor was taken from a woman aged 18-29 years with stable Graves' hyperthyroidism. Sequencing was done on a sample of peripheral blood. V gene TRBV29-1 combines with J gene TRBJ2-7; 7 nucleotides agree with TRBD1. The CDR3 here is CSVAQGSEEQYF. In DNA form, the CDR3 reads TGCAGCGTCGCACAGGGGAGCGAAGAGCAGTACTTC.